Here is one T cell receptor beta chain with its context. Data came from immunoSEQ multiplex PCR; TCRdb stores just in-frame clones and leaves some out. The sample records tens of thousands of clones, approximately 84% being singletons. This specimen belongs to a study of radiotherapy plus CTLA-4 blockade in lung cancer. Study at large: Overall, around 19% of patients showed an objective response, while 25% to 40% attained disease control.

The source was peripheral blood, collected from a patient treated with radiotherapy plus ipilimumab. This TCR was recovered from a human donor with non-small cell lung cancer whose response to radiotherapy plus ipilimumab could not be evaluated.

The CDR3 DNA follows: TGCAGCGTTGAAGATCGGTTACAGGGTGGTGATGCAAAACTGTTTTTT. Its translation: CSVEDRLQGGDAKLFF. The chain couples TRBV29-1 to TRBJ1-4, with TRBD1 as a possible D gene (6 bases). Germline V lookup: CDR1 SQVTM, CDR2 ANQGSEA. The CDR3 consists of 16 residues. V was clipped by 0 bases and J by 10 bases, with 21 bases between them.